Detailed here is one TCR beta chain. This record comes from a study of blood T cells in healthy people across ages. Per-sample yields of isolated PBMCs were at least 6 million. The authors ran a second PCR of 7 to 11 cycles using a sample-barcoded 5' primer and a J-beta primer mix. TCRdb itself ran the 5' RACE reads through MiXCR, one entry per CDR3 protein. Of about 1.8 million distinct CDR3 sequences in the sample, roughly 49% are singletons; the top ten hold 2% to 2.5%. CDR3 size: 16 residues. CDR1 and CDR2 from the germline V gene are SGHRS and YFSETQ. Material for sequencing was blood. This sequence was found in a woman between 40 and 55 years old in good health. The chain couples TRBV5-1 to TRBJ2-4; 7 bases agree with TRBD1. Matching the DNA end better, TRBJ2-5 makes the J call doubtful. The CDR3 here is CASSLELTGRGETQYF. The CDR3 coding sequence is TGCGCCAGCAGCTTGGAACTGACAGGGAGAGGGGAGACCCAGTACTTC.